The T cell receptor (beta chain) under discussion was sequenced for a study of T-cell reconstitution after alpha-beta-depleted transplantation in children. Whole-study findings and limits: Some patients showed high day-60 TCRbeta diversity, which derived from surviving recipient T cells and thymic progenitors. Reports say that about two months after transplant, the alpha-beta T cells came out of several hundred graft clones that had expanded. One year after transplant, T-cell counts and diversity came mostly from newly produced T cells.

Trimming left V 8 bases short and J 7 bases short, with 6 bases between. The CDR3 sequence is 11 residues long. The authors prepared the TCRbeta library with unique molecular identifiers. TCRdb re-called the PCR reads through MiXCR, storing one row per CDR3 protein. The sample has about 210,000 distinct CDR3 sequences, 17% seen once. This clonotype has a handful of counts. Antigen unknown. The gene calls are TRBV12-3 or TRBV12-4 and TRBJ2-6; a possible D gene is TRBD1 (6 bases). Sequencing used PBMCs, mostly from graft donor cells, obtained 360 days after TCRalphabeta/CD19-depleted stem cell transplant. The receptor was derived from a male patient aged 2-10 years who had a stem cell transplant for acute lymphoblastic leukemia, so the T cells may come from the graft donor. CDR3 amino acids: CASGTANVLTF. As DNA, the CDR3 is TGTGCCAGCGGGACAGCCAACGTCCTGACTTTC.